These T cell receptor beta chains were read from a single sample in a study of blood T cell repertoires in COVID-19. Data came from immunoSEQ multiplex PCR; TCRdb stores just in-frame clones and leaves some out. The table has about 100,000 clones, roughly 90% seen once. The specimen sequenced was peripheral blood. The receptors come from a human donor with active COVID-19. The donor label of this sample is uncertain. CDR3s include the opening cysteine and the closing phenylalanine or tryptophan. Fields, in order: J gene, V gene, CDR3 length, D gene, clone size, CDR3 DNA, CDR3 protein. The D gene is left open where the match is weak. A row's size may be missing; if present it is once, few, many or a size class.

j_call: TRBJ1-3; v_call: TRBV5-1; cdr3_length: 15; d_call: TRBD1; clone_size: NA; cdr3_nt: TGCGCCAGCAGCATGGACAGGGGATCTGGAAACACCATATATTTT; cdr3_aa: CASSMDRGSGNTIYF
j_call: TRBJ1-2; v_call: TRBV9; cdr3_length: 14; d_call: TRBD1; clone_size: NA; cdr3_nt: TGTGCCAGCAGCGTAGGAGGGGGCGCGGGCGGCTACACCTTC; cdr3_aa: CASSVGGGAGGYTF
j_call: TRBJ1-1; v_call: TRBV7-2; cdr3_length: 15; d_call: TRBD1; clone_size: NA; cdr3_nt: TGTGCCAGCAGCGACTACAGGGGGGTAGGGACTGAAGCTTTCTTT; cdr3_aa: CASSDYRGVGTEAFF
j_call: TRBJ2-1; v_call: TRBV9; cdr3_length: 15; d_call: NA; clone_size: NA; cdr3_nt: TGTGCCAGCAGCGAGGCCCCGGGTCCCAAGTTTGAGCAGTTCTTC; cdr3_aa: CASSEAPGPKFEQFF
j_call: TRBJ2-4; v_call: TRBV5-1; cdr3_length: 23; d_call: TRBD2; clone_size: NA; cdr3_nt: TGCGCCAGCAGCTTGGAAGGAATCCCGCTCCAGCGGGGGAAACGGTGGGCCAAAAACATTCAGTACTTC; cdr3_aa: CASSLEGIPLQRGKRWAKNIQYF
j_call: TRBJ2-3; v_call: TRBV12-5; cdr3_length: 21; d_call: TRBD2; clone_size: NA; cdr3_nt: TGTGCTAGTGGTTTGGTAAGCGGTTTCGCTAGCGGGGGGCCGCGCACAGATACGCAGTATTTT; cdr3_aa: CASGLVSGFASGGPRTDTQYF
j_call: TRBJ2-6; v_call: TRBV5-1; cdr3_length: 14; d_call: TRBD1; clone_size: once; cdr3_nt: TGCGCCAGCAGCTCAGGGGGTGGGGCCAACGTCCTGACTTTC; cdr3_aa: CASSSGGGANVLTF
j_call: TRBJ2-2; v_call: TRBV7-8; cdr3_length: 18; d_call: TRBD2; clone_size: NA; cdr3_nt: TGTGCCAGCAGCTTAAACGCCGGGACTAGCGGGGGGGCCGGGGAGCTGTTTTTT; cdr3_aa: CASSLNAGTSGGAGELFF
j_call: TRBJ1-2; v_call: TRBV5-4; cdr3_length: 12; d_call: NA; clone_size: once; cdr3_nt: TGTGCCAGCAGCTTGGAGGGGTTTGGCTACACCTTC; cdr3_aa: CASSLEGFGYTF
j_call: TRBJ2-1; v_call: TRBV27; cdr3_length: 13; d_call: NA; clone_size: few; cdr3_nt: TGTGCCAGCAGTTATCAACACAGGGATGAGCAGTTCTTC; cdr3_aa: CASSYQHRDEQFF
j_call: TRBJ2-3; v_call: TRBV29-1; cdr3_length: 13; d_call: NA; clone_size: NA; cdr3_nt: TGCAGCGTTGAATGGGGGGGCTCAGATACGCAGTATTTT; cdr3_aa: CSVEWGGSDTQYF
j_call: TRBJ2-5; v_call: TRBV19; cdr3_length: 16; d_call: TRBD1; clone_size: NA; cdr3_nt: TGTGCCAGTAGTAGAACAGGGGTTGTTCACAGGGAGACCCAGTACTTC; cdr3_aa: CASSRTGVVHRETQYF
j_call: TRBJ1-1; v_call: TRBV5-1; cdr3_length: 15; d_call: TRBD1; clone_size: NA; cdr3_nt: TGCGCCAGCAGCTTGGCCTTAGGGGGCTACACTGAAGCTTTCTTT; cdr3_aa: CASSLALGGYTEAFF
j_call: TRBJ1-5; v_call: TRBV5-5; cdr3_length: 17; d_call: NA; clone_size: once; cdr3_nt: TGTGCCAGCAGCTTGGGGGGCAGGGGAAACTCCAATCAGCCCCAGCATTTT; cdr3_aa: CASSLGGRGNSNQPQHF
j_call: TRBJ1-1; v_call: TRBV11-2; cdr3_length: 13; d_call: NA; clone_size: NA; cdr3_nt: TGTGCCAGCAGCTCGAGCGGGGCCCCTGAAGCTTTCTTT; cdr3_aa: CASSSSGAPEAFF
j_call: TRBJ2-2; v_call: TRBV6-6; cdr3_length: 11; d_call: NA; clone_size: NA; cdr3_nt: TGTGCCAGCAGTTACCTCGGGGAGCTGTTTTTT; cdr3_aa: CASSYLGELFF
j_call: TRBJ1-6; v_call: TRBV7-2; cdr3_length: 14; d_call: NA; clone_size: few; cdr3_nt: TGTGCCAGCAGCTTAGGGGACACTCATTCACCCCTCCACTTT; cdr3_aa: CASSLGDTHSPLHF
j_call: TRBJ2-7; v_call: TRBV18; cdr3_length: 13; d_call: TRBD1; clone_size: once; cdr3_nt: TGTGCCAGCTCACCTGGGACAGCCTACGAGCAGTACTTC; cdr3_aa: CASSPGTAYEQYF
j_call: TRBJ2-2; v_call: TRBV28; cdr3_length: 16; d_call: TRBD1; clone_size: NA; cdr3_nt: TGTGCCAGCAGTTTGGACAGGGGTCCCGAACCCGGGGAGCTGTTTTTT; cdr3_aa: CASSLDRGPEPGELFF
j_call: TRBJ1-6; v_call: TRBV9; cdr3_length: 15; d_call: NA; clone_size: NA; cdr3_nt: TGTGCCAGCAGCGTAGGGAGCTCCTATAATTCACCCCTCCACTTT; cdr3_aa: CASSVGSSYNSPLHF
j_call: TRBJ2-1; v_call: TRBV7-7; cdr3_length: 17; d_call: TRBD1; clone_size: NA; cdr3_nt: TGTGCCAGCAGCTACGGGACAGGGGGAAGTGGTCAGGGTGAGCAGTTCTTC; cdr3_aa: CASSYGTGGSGQGEQFF
j_call: TRBJ2-2; v_call: TRBV7-8; cdr3_length: 17; d_call: TRBD2; clone_size: NA; cdr3_nt: TGTGCCAGCAGGGGACTAGCGGGGAATACGAACACCGGGGAGCTGTTTTTT; cdr3_aa: CASRGLAGNTNTGELFF
j_call: TRBJ2-1; v_call: TRBV10-3; cdr3_length: 12; d_call: TRBD2; clone_size: NA; cdr3_nt: TGTGCCATCAGCGGGGGAGGGAATGAGCAGTTCTTC; cdr3_aa: CAISGGGNEQFF
j_call: TRBJ2-1; v_call: TRBV5-1; cdr3_length: 15; d_call: NA; clone_size: NA; cdr3_nt: TGCGCCAGCAGGGGAGGGGGGAGCTCCTACAATGAGCAGTTCTTC; cdr3_aa: CASRGGGSSYNEQFF
j_call: TRBJ2-7; v_call: TRBV5-5; cdr3_length: 15; d_call: NA; clone_size: NA; cdr3_nt: TGTGCCAGCAGCTTACGGCTCCTAGGCGGCTACGAGCAGTACTTC; cdr3_aa: CASSLRLLGGYEQYF
j_call: TRBJ2-7; v_call: TRBV19; cdr3_length: 15; d_call: TRBD1; clone_size: NA; cdr3_nt: TGTGCCAGTAGGGATCCTAGGGACAGGGGCTACGAGCAGTACTTC; cdr3_aa: CASRDPRDRGYEQYF
j_call: TRBJ2-7; v_call: TRBV27; cdr3_length: 17; d_call: TRBD2; clone_size: NA; cdr3_nt: TGTGCCAGCAGACCTTCTTCACTAGCGGCGGTTCACTACGAGCAGTACTTC; cdr3_aa: CASRPSSLAAVHYEQYF
j_call: TRBJ2-7; v_call: TRBV28; cdr3_length: 14; d_call: NA; clone_size: NA; cdr3_nt: TGTGCCAGCAGTTTCCGGGACAAATACTACGAGCAGTACTTC; cdr3_aa: CASSFRDKYYEQYF
j_call: TRBJ2-6; v_call: TRBV6-5; cdr3_length: 15; d_call: NA; clone_size: NA; cdr3_nt: TGTGCCAGCAGTAACGGGGGATCTGGGGCCAACGTCCTGACTTTC; cdr3_aa: CASSNGGSGANVLTF
j_call: TRBJ2-7; v_call: TRBV27; cdr3_length: 12; d_call: NA; clone_size: NA; cdr3_nt: TGTGCCAGCAGGGAACAGGGTAACGAGCAGTACTTC; cdr3_aa: CASREQGNEQYF
j_call: TRBJ2-7; v_call: TRBV5-4; cdr3_length: 13; d_call: TRBD2; clone_size: NA; cdr3_nt: TGTGCCAGCAGCCGGGGGGGGACCTACGAGCAGTACTTC; cdr3_aa: CASSRGGTYEQYF
j_call: TRBJ2-2; v_call: TRBV27; cdr3_length: 15; d_call: TRBD1; clone_size: NA; cdr3_nt: TGTGCCAGCAGTCTCCACAGGGGTGGGACCGGGGAGCTGTTTTTT; cdr3_aa: CASSLHRGGTGELFF
j_call: TRBJ2-2; v_call: TRBV6-2/TRBV6-3; cdr3_length: 15; d_call: NA; clone_size: NA; cdr3_nt: TGTGCCAGCAGTTACTCGGCAGGGTCCACCGGGGAGCTGTTTTTT; cdr3_aa: CASSYSAGSTGELFF
j_call: TRBJ1-2; v_call: TRBV5-4; cdr3_length: 15; d_call: NA; clone_size: NA; cdr3_nt: TGTGCCTCCAGCTTCGATACGGGATATTCGGGGGGCTACACCTTC; cdr3_aa: CASSFDTGYSGGYTF
j_call: TRBJ2-5; v_call: TRBV5-4; cdr3_length: 14; d_call: NA; clone_size: NA; cdr3_nt: TGTGCCAGCAGCTTGGCGAGAGGGTCAGAGACCCAGTACTTC; cdr3_aa: CASSLARGSETQYF
j_call: TRBJ1-5; v_call: TRBV20-1; cdr3_length: 13; d_call: NA; clone_size: NA; cdr3_nt: TGCAGTGCTAGTAGGGGGAGCAATCAGCCCCAGCATTTT; cdr3_aa: CSASRGSNQPQHF
j_call: TRBJ1-1; v_call: TRBV9; cdr3_length: 16; d_call: NA; clone_size: NA; cdr3_nt: TGTGCCAGCAGCGCCCCCGGGAACCTACAGAACACTGAAGCTTTCTTT; cdr3_aa: CASSAPGNLQNTEAFF
j_call: TRBJ2-3; v_call: TRBV18; cdr3_length: 15; d_call: TRBD1; clone_size: once; cdr3_nt: TGTGCCAGCTCACCGGACAGGGGAGGGACAGATACGCAGTATTTT; cdr3_aa: CASSPDRGGTDTQYF
j_call: TRBJ2-5; v_call: TRBV10-1; cdr3_length: 16; d_call: TRBD1; clone_size: NA; cdr3_nt: TGCGCCAGCAGTGAGTCGGGGAGACAGGGGAGGGAGACCCAGTACTTC; cdr3_aa: CASSESGRQGRETQYF
j_call: TRBJ2-1; v_call: TRBV30; cdr3_length: 13; d_call: NA; clone_size: few; cdr3_nt: TGTGCCTGGAGCCGGCTAGTTGACAATGAGCAGTTCTTC; cdr3_aa: CAWSRLVDNEQFF